The 25 T cell receptor beta chains below were found in one sample sequenced in a study of shared clonotypes between healthy human individuals. Clones were read by immunoSEQ multiplex PCR, and TCRdb kept only the in-frame ones, dropping some. This table has roughly 450,000 clones, less than 85% appearing once. The sequenced sample consisted of PBMCs. The receptor set was obtained from a middle-aged woman in good health. Some clones in this sample may be carry-over from other donors' samples.

The chain employs TRBV2 and TRBJ2-3; maybe TRBD1 (5 bases). The ends were cut back, 2 bases at V and 6 bases at J, with 12 bases in the middle. The CDR3 runs 14 residues. From germline, CDR1 is SNHLY and CDR2 FYNNEI. CDR3 nucleotide sequence: TGTGCCAGCAGTGAAAGGGCAGGGTGGGATACGCAGTATTTT. Translating it yields CASSERAGWDTQYF.

The chain uses TRBV14 and TRBJ2-5; D might be TRBD1 (6 bases). Trimming left V 4 bases short and J 4 bases short, with 10 bases between. CDR3 length: 13 residues. Germline V lookup: CDR1 SGHDN, CDR2 FVKESK. For the CDR3, the DNA is TGTGCCAGCAGCCTTTGGGACACAGAGACCCAGTACTTC. As protein: CASSLWDTETQYF.

The rearrangement joins TRBV30 to TRBJ1-2, with D tentatively TRBD1 (6 bases). The V end was cut by 2 bases, the J end by 7 bases, with 14 bases between. Germline values: CDR1 GTSNPN, CDR2 SVGIG (reference sequence). The CDR3 has 13 amino acids. In DNA, the CDR3 is TGTGCCTGGAGTAGCGCAGGGGAGGGTGGCTACACCTTC. Protein: CAWSSAGEGGYTF.

J is TRBJ1-1 and V is TRBV27, with TRBD1 matching over 9 bases. Germline CDR1 reads MNHEY; CDR2 reads SMNVEV (reference sequence). V dropped 7 bases and J dropped 1; count of bases not matched to a gene: 4. There are 14 residues in the CDR3. The CDR3 sequence is CASKRTGENTEAFF. The CDR3 region has the DNA TGTGCCAGCAAACGGACAGGGGAGAACACTGAAGCTTTCTTT.

V usage is TRBV18 and J usage is TRBJ2-5; D is possibly TRBD1 (5 bases). The better agreement between TRBJ2-7 and the DNA end casts doubt on the J call. CDR1 and CDR2 from the germline V gene are KGHSH and LQKENI. The CDR3 consists of 16 residues. CDR3 region: CASSPREGVEAYEQYF. CDR3 nucleotides: TGTGCCAGCTCACCACGTGAAGGGGTAGAGGCCTACGAGCAGTACTTC.

The chain employs TRBV7-3 and TRBJ2-1; TRBD2 aligns across 13 bases. The CDR3 sequence is 17 residues long. V shed 6 bases and J 1 base; nucleotides not matched to a gene: 6. From germline, CDR1 is SGHTA and CDR2 FQGTGA. CDR3: CASRPTSGRSSYNEQFF. CDR3 DNA sequence: TGTGCCAGCAGGCCGACTAGCGGGAGGTCATCCTACAATGAGCAGTTCTTC.

This clone was seen more than once but under ten times. The V gene is TRBV19, the J gene TRBJ2-1; 11 positions match TRBD2. Unmatched junction bases numbered 3, after V lost 4 bases and J lost 4 bases. This CDR3 has 15 residues. Germline values: CDR1 LNHDA, CDR2 SQIVND (reference sequence). This CDR3 reads CASSRTSGSYNEQFF. The CDR3 DNA reads TGTGCCAGTAGTAGAACTAGCGGGAGTTACAATGAGCAGTTCTTC.

The chain has TRBV30 and TRBJ1-2; 10 nucleotides line up with TRBD1. The germline gives CDR1 GTSNPN, CDR2 SVGIG (reference sequence). This CDR3 is 17 amino acids long. The V gene end was trimmed by 1 base and the J gene end by 2 bases; junction bases not matched to a gene: 10. The CDR3 protein is CAWSARDRGHRNYGYTF. As DNA, the CDR3 is TGTGCCTGGAGTGCCCGCGACAGGGGGCACAGGAACTATGGCTACACCTTC.

V is TRBV4-1 and J is TRBJ1-4; the D gene is possibly TRBD1 (5 bases). V gave up 0 bases and J gave up 0 bases, with 14 bases separating them. The CDR3 has 18 amino acids. Per germline, CDR1 MGHRA and CDR2 YSYEKL. The CDR3 here is CASSQEPGQSATNEKLFF. The CDR3 nucleotides read TGCGCCAGCAGCCAAGAACCGGGGCAGAGCGCAACTAATGAAAAACTGTTTTTT.

This clone appeared many times. The chain has TRBV28 and TRBJ1-1; D remains ambiguous. This CDR3 is 14 amino acids long. Germline values: CDR1 MDHEN, CDR2 SYDVKM. V lost 6 bases to trimming and J lost 1 base, with 12 bases between them. CDR3: CASSPPRQNTEAFF. CDR3 in DNA: TGTGCCAGCAGCCCCCCTCGACAGAACACTGAAGCTTTCTTT.

The rearrangement joins TRBV15 to TRBJ2-6, with D uncertain. Germline CDR1 LNHNV, CDR2 YYDKDF (reference sequence). The V end lost 3 bases, the J end lost 0 bases, and 6 bases lay between the germline ends. The CDR3 is made up of 15 amino acids. The CDR3 sequence: CATSRESSGANVLTF. As DNA, the CDR3 is TGTGCCACCAGCAGGGAAAGCTCTGGGGCCAACGTCCTGACTTTC.

The rearrangement joins TRBV6-5 to TRBJ2-1, with TRBD2 identical over 8 bases. CDR1 and CDR2 from the germline V gene are MNHEY and SVGAGI. The CDR3 is 14 amino acids. V gave up 4 bases and J gave up 4 bases; unmatched junction bases: 3. In nucleotides, the CDR3 is TGTGCCAGCAGTTTTAGCGGGGCTTACAATGAGCAGTTCTTC. Protein product: CASSFSGAYNEQFF.

The chain has TRBV28 and TRBJ1-4, with 11 bases fitting TRBD1. Looked up from germline, CDR1 is MDHEN and CDR2 is SYDVKM. V was clipped by 3 bases and J by 1 base; unmatched bases: 10. This CDR3 spans 19 amino acids. The DNA of the CDR3 is TGTGCCAGCAGTTTCCCCGGGACAGGGGGTGTCTTAACTAATGAAAAACTGTTTTTT. It is translated as CASSFPGTGGVLTNEKLFF.

In this sample, this clone turned up a few times. The CDR3 nucleotides read TGTGCCAGCAGTTTATATTCCGGTTTTGCAGAGACCCAGTACTTC. Protein: CASSLYSGFAETQYF. The V gene is TRBV27, the J gene TRBJ2-5; D not resolved. The V end lost 1 base, the J end lost 4 bases, and 13 bases lay between the germline ends. This CDR3 is 15 amino acids long. Germline assignment: CDR1 MNHEY and CDR2 SMNVEV (reference sequence).

The chain uses TRBV9 and TRBJ1-2, with 7 bases identical to TRBD1. The CDR3 extends over 14 amino acids. V trimming: 3 bases; J trimming: 2 bases; junction bases outside the gene matches: 4. Germline V gene lookup returns CDR1 SGDLS and CDR2 YYNGEE. The CDR3 bases are TGTGCCAGCAGCGCGGGACAGCTCAACTATGGCTACACCTTC. It is translated as CASSAGQLNYGYTF.

V gene TRBV5-1 combines with J gene TRBJ2-2, with D perhaps TRBD1 or TRBD2 (6 bases each). The CDR3 spans 16 residues. The V end was cut by 2 bases, the J end by 0 bases, with 11 bases between. Germline V lookup: CDR1 SGHRS, CDR2 YFSETQ. The chain's CDR3 is CASSFGGRANTGELFF. The CDR3 bases are TGCGCCAGCAGCTTTGGGGGGCGTGCGAACACCGGGGAGCTGTTTTTT.

This clone was counted at least ten times. J is TRBJ2-3 and V is TRBV6-4; D might be TRBD1 (6 bases). The germline CDR1 and CDR2 sequences are MRHNA and SNTAGT. The CDR3 loop spans 15 amino acids. V lost 3 bases, J lost 3 bases, and 13 bases lay in between. DNA of the CDR3: TGTGCCAGCAGTGAAGTAAAGGGGGAGACAGATACGCAGTATTTT. Amino acid sequence: CASSEVKGETDTQYF.

V is TRBV11-2 and J is TRBJ2-5, with a possible D match to TRBD1 (5 bases). V was trimmed by 3 bases and J by 7 bases, leaving 9 bases between them. Per the germline V gene, CDR1 is SGHAT and CDR2 is FQNNGV. The CDR3 runs to 12 residues. The CDR3 DNA reads TGTGCCAGCAGCTTGGGGCAGGGGACCCAGTACTTC. The encoded protein is CASSLGQGTQYF.

This clone was counted a single time. A much larger clone lies a single base off, so this may be a read error. The sample contains more than one DNA sequence encoding this CDR3. The chain uses TRBV9 and TRBJ2-2, with D perhaps matching TRBD2 (5 bases). CDR3 length equals 15 residues. V was trimmed by 0 bases and J by 1 base, leaving 7 bases between them. Germline V gives CDR1 SGDLS, CDR2 YYNGEE. CDR3 in amino acids: CASSVVAGNTGELFF. The CDR3 DNA reads TGTGCCAGCAGCGTAGTGGCGGGGAACACCGGGGAGCTGTTTTTT.

This clone has only one observation. The J gene is TRBJ1-2, the V gene TRBV15, with unresolved D. Germline V gene data show CDR1 as LNHNV and CDR2 as YYDKDF (reference sequence). The ends were cut back, 4 bases at V and 2 bases at J, with 8 bases in the middle. The CDR3 has 13 residues. The DNA for the CDR3 is TGTGCCACCAGCAAGCCCGTAAACTATGGCTACACCTTC. Its protein is CATSKPVNYGYTF.

V gene TRBV27 combines with J gene TRBJ2-7; 10 bases align to TRBD1. The germline CDR1 and CDR2 sequences are MNHEY and SMNVEV (reference sequence). The CDR3 covers 13 residues. The V and J ends lost 4 bases and 5 bases, in that order; junction bases with no gene match: 2. CDR3 nucleotides: TGTGCCAGCAGTTCCGGGACAGGGGACGAGCAGTACTTC. Its protein product is CASSSGTGDEQYF.

This chain links TRBV27 with TRBJ2-5; D possibly corresponds to TRBD2 (5 bases). This CDR3 is built from 16 residues. V dropped 2 bases and J dropped 3 bases, with 16 bases sitting between them. CDR1 and CDR2 from the germline V gene are MNHEY and SMNVEV (reference sequence). The CDR3, as DNA: TGTGCCAGCAGTTTACCTAGCCGTGGGGAAAAAGAGACCCAGTACTTC. Its protein product is CASSLPSRGEKETQYF.

Notes on this clone: The same CDR3 is also encoded by other DNA sequences in this sample. The CDR3 region has the DNA TGTGCCAGCAGCTTAGAGGGCCCAGATACGCAGTATTTT. Amino acids: CASSLEGPDTQYF. This rearrangement joins TRBV7-9 to TRBJ2-3; D is undetermined. The CDR3 loop spans 13 amino acids. Trimming removed 1 base from V and 4 bases from J, with 6 bases in between. Germline loops: CDR1 SEHNR, CDR2 FQNEAQ (reference sequence).

About this clone itself: The sample contains more than one DNA sequence encoding this CDR3. The rearrangement joins TRBV4-2 to TRBJ2-3; D may be TRBD2 (5 bases). V was trimmed by 0 bases and J by 3 bases, leaving 7 bases between them. CDR3 size: 14 residues. Germline V gene sequence: CDR1 LGHNA, CDR2 YNFKEQ. CDR3 amino acids: CASSQDRGTDTQYF. The CDR3 DNA reads TGTGCCAGCAGCCAAGATCGGGGAACAGATACGCAGTATTTT.

This clone came up a few times. The chain combines TRBV29-1 with TRBJ1-2, with a weak D call TRBD1 (5 bases). This CDR3 region has 14 residues. Germline V gene lookup returns CDR1 SQVTM and CDR2 ANQGSEA. The V and J ends lost 4 bases and 4 bases respectively, with 16 bases between them. The CDR3 DNA follows: TGCAGCGTTGGGGGCTACGGAAGCAGCTATGGCTACACCTTC. Amino acid sequence: CSVGGYGSSYGYTF.